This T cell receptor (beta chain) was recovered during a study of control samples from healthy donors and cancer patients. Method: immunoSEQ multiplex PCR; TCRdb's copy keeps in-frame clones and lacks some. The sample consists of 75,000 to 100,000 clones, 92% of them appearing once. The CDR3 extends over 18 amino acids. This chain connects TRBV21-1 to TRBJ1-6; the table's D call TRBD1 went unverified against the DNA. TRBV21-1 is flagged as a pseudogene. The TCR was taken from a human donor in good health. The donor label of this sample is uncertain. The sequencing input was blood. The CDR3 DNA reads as TGTGCCAGCAGCACCAATGAGGGACAGGGGATCCAGAATTCACCCCTCCACTTT. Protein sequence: CASSTNEGQGIQNSPLHF.